This T cell receptor beta chain was observed in a study of Tregs in tolerant kidney transplant recipients. About this clone: Its antigen is not identified.

Thawed PBMCs were FACS-sorted into unstimulated CD4+CD25+CD127- regulatory T cells, CD4+CD25- non-regulatory cells, CD4 and CD8 cells. Study conclusions and caveats: Few patients were studied, so findings need validation in larger groups. Biological reproducibility was not directly addressed in this study. Expanding Tregs on activated donor B cells appeared to best identify donor-specific TCRbeta clones.

TCRdb keeps only in-frame clones here, not all; method: immunoSEQ multiplex PCR. The table has some 110,000 clones, roughly 92% seen once. V shed 4 bases, J shed 4 bases, and the junction held 5 bases outside the gene matches. The CDR3 is made up of 16 amino acids. CDR1 and CDR2 from the germline V gene are LGHNA and YNFKEQ. Sequencing used CD4+ T cells from blood. V usage is TRBV4-2 and J usage is TRBJ2-7, with 15 bases that match TRBD2. The TCR comes from a human donor in good health. CDR3 amino acids: CASSLGLAGGQYEQYF. DNA of the CDR3: TGTGCCAGCAGCCTGGGACTAGCGGGGGGCCAATACGAGCAGTACTTC.